This T cell receptor (beta chain) was sequenced for a study of PD-1 blockade in classical Hodgkin lymphoma. Broader study findings: Diversity in CD4+ TCRs, unlike that measured in CD8+ TCRs, had risen significantly by C4D1. Complete responders' diversity at baseline resembled that of newly diagnosed patients. Baseline TCR diversity was reportedly lower in newly diagnosed patients than in healthy donors. It was reported as lower still in relapsed/refractory patients. Nivolumab initiated under 1 year post-ASCT led to patient exclusion.

Clones were sequenced by immunoSEQ multiplex PCR, and TCRdb holds only the in-frame ones, with some missing. The table shows under 80,000 clones, with about two thirds occurring only once. Every one of the patients relapsed after autologous stem cell transplantation (brentuximab vedotin exposure was variable). Turning to this clone: Its target is unknown.

CDR1 and CDR2 from the germline V gene are MNHEY and SVGAGI. This CDR3 region has 13 residues. V was clipped by 0 bases and J by 7 bases, with 9 bases between them. The sample consisted of peripheral blood mononuclear cells (PBMCs), taken before the second cycle of nivolumab. This receptor was taken from a human donor with classical Hodgkin lymphoma. The rearrangement joins TRBV6-5 to TRBJ1-2, with D possibly being TRBD1 (6 bases). The CDR3 DNA reads TGTGCCAGCAGTTACTCGGGGGGCTCTGGCTACACCTTC. Translation gives CASSYSGGSGYTF.